A selection of T cell receptor beta chains follows, all from one sample in a study of response to subunit inactivated influenza vaccine. MiXCR, run by TCRdb on the RT-PCR reads, gives a single entry per CDR3 protein. This sample has 400,000 to 650,000 distinct CDR3 sequences, with about 7.2% found just once. The sample was PBMCs from blood, taken less than 30 months after vaccination. The receptors were sampled from a man between 50 and 69 years old who received an inactivated influenza vaccine. Each CDR3 is given with its conserved first and last residue. The D gene is left open where the match is weak. The size field is filled for only some rows; it gives once, few, many or a size class.

abundance: few; j_gene: TRBJ2-5; v_gene: TRBV6-1; d_gene: -; CDR3aa: CASSEFGVGETQYF; CDR3nt: TGTGCCAGCAGTGAATTTGGGGTCGGGGAGACCCAGTACTTC
abundance: many; j_gene: TRBJ1-5; v_gene: TRBV5-1; d_gene: -; CDR3aa: CASSLDSGHNQPQHF; CDR3nt: TGCGCCAGCAGCCTGGACAGCGGGCACAATCAGCCCCAGCATTTT
abundance: -; j_gene: TRBJ1-2; v_gene: TRBV6-2/TRBV6-3; d_gene: -; CDR3aa: CASSPGRAYGYTF; CDR3nt: TGTGCCAGCAGCCCGGGGCGGGCTTATGGCTACACCTTC
abundance: few; j_gene: TRBJ2-2; v_gene: TRBV4-3; d_gene: -; CDR3aa: CASSQDRPLGYTGELFF; CDR3nt: TGCGCCAGCAGCCAAGATCGACCGTTAGGCTACACCGGGGAGCTGTTTTTT
abundance: few; j_gene: TRBJ2-6; v_gene: TRBV4-3; d_gene: -; CDR3aa: CASSRGVGVGANVLTF; CDR3nt: TGCGCCAGCAGCCGAGGGGTAGGCGTTGGGGCCAACGTCCTGACTTTC
abundance: -; j_gene: TRBJ1-5; v_gene: TRBV28; d_gene: -; CDR3aa: CASSPGTPNQPQHF; CDR3nt: TGTGCCAGCAGCCCTGGGACACCTAATCAGCCCCAGCATTTT
abundance: few; j_gene: TRBJ1-1; v_gene: TRBV5-1; d_gene: -; CDR3aa: CASSEGQIGTEAFF; CDR3nt: TGCGCCAGCAGCGAGGGGCAAATTGGCACTGAAGCTTTCTTT
abundance: many; j_gene: TRBJ1-2; v_gene: TRBV5-1; d_gene: -; CDR3aa: CASSLDSQANYGYTF; CDR3nt: TGCGCCAGCAGCTTGGACAGTCAAGCTAACTATGGCTACACCTTC
abundance: -; j_gene: TRBJ2-2; v_gene: TRBV12-3/TRBV12-4; d_gene: -; CDR3aa: CASSFGGGGGELFF; CDR3nt: TGTGCCAGCAGTTTTGGGGGGGGCGGCGGGGAGCTGTTTTTT
abundance: -; j_gene: TRBJ2-2; v_gene: TRBV11-3; d_gene: -; CDR3aa: CASSTRLDTGELFF; CDR3nt: TGTGCCAGCAGCACCCGGTTAGACACCGGGGAGCTGTTTTTT
abundance: many; j_gene: TRBJ2-1; v_gene: TRBV6-1; d_gene: -; CDR3aa: CASRKDSFYNEQFF; CDR3nt: TGTGCCAGCAGGAAGGACAGCTTTTACAATGAGCAGTTCTTC
abundance: -; j_gene: TRBJ2-2; v_gene: TRBV4-2; d_gene: -; CDR3aa: CASSQDRVEGSGELFF; CDR3nt: TGTGCCAGCAGCCAAGATCGGGTAGAGGGATCCGGGGAGCTGTTTTTT
abundance: few; j_gene: TRBJ2-7; v_gene: TRBV3-1; d_gene: -; CDR3aa: CASSPSVTLGEQYF; CDR3nt: TGTGCCAGCAGCCCTAGCGTGACGCTGGGGGAGCAGTACTTC